This T cell receptor (beta chain) originates from a study of control samples from healthy donors and cancer patients. This CDR3 is 16 amino acids long. V shed 1 base and J 2 bases; nucleotides not matched to a gene: 8. From germline, CDR1 is MNHEY and CDR2 SMNVEV (reference sequence). Produced via immunoSEQ multiplex PCR; TCRdb's table is partial and in-frame only. This sample yields about 70,000 clones, of which over 70% are seen a single time; roughly 28% belongs to the top ten. V usage is TRBV27 and J usage is TRBJ2-7; 7 bases align to TRBD2. The source of this sequence is a man aged 45-60 years in good health. The sample taken for sequencing was blood. The CDR3 DNA reads as TGTGCCAGCAGTTTATGGTCTGGGCTAGCGGCCTACGAGCAGTACTTC. This encodes CASSLWSGLAAYEQYF.